These 26 T cell receptor beta chains were all obtained from the same sample, sequenced in a study of shared clonotypes between healthy human individuals (dated by TCRdb to 2020 to 2022). Libraries were built with the immunoSEQ multiplex PCR assay. TCRdb took over this immuneACCESS table, retaining in-frame rearrangements with V and J assigned. Such tables are incomplete; in checked studies, under half of the missing clones stem from an unresolved V gene, and the remainder is unexplained. This sample has around 940,000 clones in its table, and around 80% of those were observed once. Nearly 1.5% of the sample rests with the top ten. The material sequenced was memory CD4+ T cells sorted from blood. The cell subset or site label, read with the paper, signifies: CD45RA-negative fraction. These receptors all stem from a man aged 18 to 29 in good health.

The chain carries TRBV14 and TRBJ2-1; D gene unclear. The V gene's germline CDR1 is SGHDN and CDR2 FVKESK. The CDR3 loop spans 14 amino acids. Deletions cut 6 bases from V and 5 bases from J, with 14 bases between. CDR3 in amino acids: CASSPSRLNNEQFF. CDR3 nucleotide sequence: TGTGCCAGCAGTCCCTCTCGGTTAAACAATGAGCAGTTCTTC.

This clone was observed a single time. The chain couples TRBV2 to TRBJ1-1; D gene unclear. In germline, CDR1 is SNHLY, CDR2 FYNNEI. Deletions cut 6 bases from V and 0 bases from J, with 11 bases between. The CDR3 is made up of 14 amino acids. CDR3 region: CASSKGSMNTEAFF. CDR3 in DNA: TGTGCCAGCAGCAAGGGTTCGATGAACACTGAAGCTTTCTTT.

The chain links TRBV15 to TRBJ2-2; D possibly corresponds to TRBD1 (6 bases). This CDR3 is built from 15 residues. Trimming removed 1 base at V and 6 bases at J, with 12 bases between. The V gene's germline CDR1 is LNHNV and CDR2 YYDKDF (reference sequence). The chain's CDR3 is CATSRGTGSPGELFF. The CDR3 DNA reads TGTGCCACCAGCAGAGGAACAGGGAGCCCCGGGGAGCTGTTTTTT.

There are a few counts of this clone. The chain links TRBV9 to TRBJ1-1; D is uncertain. Trimming shortened V by 0 bases and J by 5 bases, and 8 bases separated the two germline ends. The germline V gene encodes CDR1 SGDLS and CDR2 YYNGEE. This CDR3 region has 13 residues. The CDR3 bases are TGTGCCAGCAGCGTAGTTGTGGGTACTGAAGCTTTCTTT. Translation gives CASSVVVGTEAFF.

The rearrangement uses TRBV30 and TRBJ1-2, with D unresolved. The CDR3 runs 12 residues. The germline V and J ends were trimmed by 2 bases and 4 bases, with 8 bases remaining between them. Germline assignment: CDR1 GTSNPN and CDR2 SVGIG (reference sequence). Here the CDR3 DNA reads TGTGCCTGGAGTATGGCAGCCTATGGCTACACCTTC. Protein product: CAWSMAAYGYTF.

The chain employs TRBV5-4 and TRBJ2-3; D gene uncertain. Between the trimmed V and J ends, which lost 0 bases and 3 bases, there was a span of 5 bases. CDR1 and CDR2 from the germline V gene are SGHNT and YYREEE (reference sequence). The CDR3 covers 13 residues. Here the CDR3 reads CASSLGATDTQYF. The CDR3 DNA reads TGTGCCAGCAGCTTGGGAGCAACAGATACGCAGTATTTT.

Comments on this clone: At the DNA level, this CDR3 is encoded by other sequences in the same sample as well. The DNA for the CDR3 is TGCAGTGCTCGGCTCGACAATGAGCAGTTCTTC. Translated, it gives CSARLDNEQFF. The genes are TRBV20-1 and TRBJ2-1; no definite D call. V shed 5 bases and J shed 5 bases, with 7 bases lying between them. The germline CDR1 and CDR2 sequences are DFQATT and SNEGSKA (reference sequence). The CDR3 runs to 11 residues.

This chain connects TRBV4-1 to TRBJ2-3, with D perhaps matching TRBD1 (6 bases). V lost 0 bases and J 2 bases, leaving 12 bases between the germline ends. Germline assignment: CDR1 MGHRA and CDR2 YSYEKL. The CDR3 has 16 residues. In nucleotides, the CDR3 is TGCGCCAGCAGCCAAGATCCAGGGGTCCCCACAGATACGCAGTATTTT. As protein: CASSQDPGVPTDTQYF.

V is TRBV5-1 and J is TRBJ1-1; 9 nucleotides match TRBD1. The J segment lost 1 base and the V segment lost 7 bases, leaving 8 bases of the junction unmatched. CDR1 is SGHRS and CDR2 is YFSETQ in the germline V gene. The CDR3 contains 15 residues. The CDR3 DNA reads as TGCGCCAGCGCTGGGACAGGGAATTCGAACACTGAAGCTTTCTTT. Protein product: CASAGTGNSNTEAFF.

The rearrangement joins TRBV2 to TRBJ2-7; 12 bases are a match to TRBD2. The CDR3 spans 15 residues. The V gene's germline CDR1 is SNHLY and CDR2 FYNNEI. V trimming: 2 bases; J trimming: 4 bases; junction bases outside the gene matches: 3. CDR3 DNA sequence: TGTGCCAGCAGTGAAAGGCTAGCGGGAGGGTACGAGCAGTACTTC. Amino acids: CASSERLAGGYEQYF.

The sample holds one count of this clone. V gene TRBV2 combines with J gene TRBJ2-3, with D possibly being TRBD1 (6 bases). Trimming removed 5 bases from V and 4 bases from J, with 19 bases in between. Germline lookup yields CDR1 SNHLY and CDR2 FYNNEI. CDR3 length: 16 amino acids. The CDR3 nucleotides are TGTGCCAGCAGTCCAGCAGGGGCAAGGTCTGCAGATACGCAGTATTTT. It yields the protein CASSPAGARSADTQYF.

The rearrangement joins TRBV28 to TRBJ1-1; D is possibly TRBD1 (6 bases). With 6 bases removed from V and 6 bases from J, the gap between germline ends came to 14 bases. This CDR3 has 13 residues. Germline V gene sequence: CDR1 MDHEN, CDR2 SYDVKM. CDR3 loop: CASSGGAYAEAFF. The CDR3 DNA follows: TGTGCCAGCAGCGGGGGGGCCTACGCTGAAGCTTTCTTT.

The J gene is TRBJ1-5, the V gene TRBV5-1; D gene ambiguous. The V end lost 3 bases, the J end lost 0 bases, and 13 bases lay between the germline ends. The CDR3 has 16 amino acids. Germline loops: CDR1 SGHRS, CDR2 YFSETQ. CDR3 coding DNA: TGCGCCAGCAGCTACGATCCGGGAGTTAGCAATCAGCCCCAGCATTTT. It translates to CASSYDPGVSNQPQHF.

This chain links TRBV10-1 with TRBJ1-1; D gene uncertain. The CDR3 sequence is 18 residues long. The V gene lost 2 bases and the J gene lost 0 bases, with 19 bases spanning the gap. Germline V lookup: CDR1 WNHNN, CDR2 SYGVQD (reference sequence). CDR3 amino acids: CASSEGSRSPFMNTEAFF. CDR3 DNA sequence: TGCGCCAGCAGTGAGGGATCCCGGTCCCCGTTCATGAACACTGAAGCTTTCTTT.

This clone was seen a few times. The chain recombines TRBV5-3 with TRBJ2-7, with 9 bases that match TRBD2. TRBV5-3 is an ORF, and what it does is uncertain. J was trimmed by 9 bases and V by 4 bases; bases with no gene match: 11. CDR3 size: 14 residues. The DNA for the CDR3 is TGTGCCAGAAGCCAGAGCGGGAGGTTAAAGGGGCAGTACTTC. This encodes CARSQSGRLKGQYF.

The J gene is TRBJ2-2, the V gene TRBV5-4; 8 nucleotides agree with TRBD1. CDR3 length: 16 residues. Germline values: CDR1 SGHNT, CDR2 YYREEE (reference sequence). Trimming removed 3 bases from V and 5 bases from J; junction bases left unmatched: 9. CDR3 sequence: CASSSPTGAKTGELFF. DNA of the CDR3: TGTGCCAGCAGCTCGCCGACAGGGGCAAAGACCGGGGAGCTGTTTTTT.

J is TRBJ2-5 and V is TRBV5-4, with TRBD1 matching 9 bases. This CDR3 is 18 amino acids long. V shed 0 bases, J shed 5 bases, and the junction held 14 bases outside the gene matches. CDR1 SGHNT and CDR2 YYREEE come from the germline V gene (reference sequence). The CDR3 nucleotides read TGTGCCAGCAGCTTGGACAGGGGGCGACCCCTACAGCAGGAGACCCAGTACTTC. Encoded protein: CASSLDRGRPLQQETQYF.

The gene calls are TRBV18 and TRBJ1-6; TRBD1 agrees at 7 bases. Trimming took 5 bases from V and 8 from J; bases not matched to a gene: 6. Germline values: CDR1 KGHSH, CDR2 LQKENI. The CDR3 loop spans 14 amino acids. CDR3 region: CASSAQGSYSPLHF. In DNA form, the CDR3 reads TGTGCCAGCTCAGCACAGGGGTCGTATTCACCCCTCCACTTT.

The rearrangement uses TRBV19 and TRBJ1-6; D might be TRBD1 (6 bases). This CDR3 has 16 amino acids. Germline CDR1 reads LNHDA; CDR2 reads SQIVND (reference sequence). V lost 10 bases and J lost 7, with 23 bases in between. The CDR3 loop is CATSMTGTPGNSPLHF. For the CDR3, the DNA is TGTGCCACATCAATGACCGGGACACCAGGAAATTCACCCCTCCACTTT.

CDR3 sequence (DNA): TGTGCCAGCGTACACAGCTATGGCTACACCTTC. Translated, it gives CASVHSYGYTF. The chain has TRBV6-1 and TRBJ1-2; no clear D gene. This CDR3 is built from 11 residues. V dropped 8 bases and J dropped 4 bases, with 8 bases sitting between them. Per germline, CDR1 MNHNS and CDR2 SASEGT.

This clone showed up just a few times. This chain joins TRBV18 and TRBJ1-2; D call uncertain. Between the trimmed V and J ends, which lost 2 bases and 8 bases, there was a span of 18 bases. This CDR3 comprises 15 residues. The germline V gene has CDR1 KGHSH and CDR2 LQKENI. DNA of the CDR3: TGTGCCAGCTCACCAAGTACAGAAAGCCTGTGGGGCTACACCTTC. Protein: CASSPSTESLWGYTF.

This chain connects TRBV5-1 to TRBJ1-4, with 11 bases that match TRBD1. V was pared by 4 bases and J by 8 bases, with 7 bases of the junction left unmatched. This CDR3 has 15 amino acids. Germline V CDR1 and CDR2: SGHRS, YFSETQ. CDR3 DNA: TGCGCCAGCAGCGGACAGGGGGCGCTTGGAGAAAAACTGTTTTTT. It yields the protein CASSGQGALGEKLFF.

The chain links TRBV6-1 to TRBJ2-1, with 9 bases lining up with TRBD1. The CDR3 runs to 15 residues. Germline assignment: CDR1 MNHNS and CDR2 SASEGT. Trimming removed 7 bases from V and 8 bases from J; junction bases left unmatched: 12. CDR3 nucleotides: TGTGCCAGCACCAAAGGGACAGGGCAGAGGGATGAGCAGTTCTTC. This gives the protein CASTKGTGQRDEQFF.

This clone was found once. This CDR3 is also generated by other DNA sequences in the sample. This sequence joins TRBV25-1 and TRBJ1-2, with D possibly matching TRBD1 (5 bases). The V end lost 3 bases, the J end lost 4 bases, and 9 bases lay between the germline ends. CDR3 size: 13 residues. CDR1 and CDR2 from the germline V gene are MGHDK and SYGVNS. CDR3: CASSESGGYGYTF. CDR3 nucleotide sequence: TGTGCCAGCAGTGAGTCGGGGGGCTATGGCTACACCTTC.

V is TRBV25-1 and J is TRBJ2-6; D is possibly TRBD1 (6 bases). V was shortened by 6 bases and J by 0 bases, with 6 bases between the two germline ends. This CDR3 spans 14 amino acids. Germline lookup yields CDR1 MGHDK and CDR2 SYGVNS. The CDR3 DNA is TGTGCCAGCAGGGACAGCTCTGGGGCCAACGTCCTGACTTTC. Its translation: CASRDSSGANVLTF.

J is TRBJ2-7 and V is TRBV5-1, with 7 positions matching TRBD2. CDR1 is SGHRS and CDR2 is YFSETQ in the germline V gene. Trimming at V came to 0 bases and at J to 2 bases, leaving 2 bases not matched to a gene. This CDR3 is 14 amino acids long. CDR3 region: CASSLGEGPYEQYF. As DNA, the CDR3 is TGCGCCAGCAGCTTGGGGGAGGGACCCTACGAGCAGTACTTC.